These T cell receptor beta chains were read from a single sample in a study of cytomegalovirus exposure and HLA in healthy donors. The data were produced by immunoSEQ multiplex PCR, yet TCRdb's version contains in-frame clones alone and is incomplete. The sample lists around 70,000 clones; under 85% were seen once. Input material: PBMCs. Source of these receptors: a woman in her thirties or forties in good health and CMV-seropositive. The CDR3 runs from the conserved cysteine through the conserved F or W. The order of the fields is clone size, V gene, CDR3 length, J gene, D gene, CDR3 DNA, CDR3 protein. D genes are given only for firm matches. Some rows have no size entry. The others give once, few or many, or a class for an expanded clone.

.	TRBV6-1	13	TRBJ2-5	TRBD2	TGTGCCATAGCGGGGGCAATACGAGAGACCCAGTACTTC	CAIAGAIRETQYF
.	TRBV6-5	16	TRBJ2-3	.	TGTGCCAGCAGTTTACAGGGATTTCTGTCCACAGATACGCAGTATTTT	CASSLQGFLSTDTQYF
.	TRBV7-9	13	TRBJ1-2	.	TGTGCCAGCAGTGGGCTCGACGGTTATGGCTACACCTTC	CASSGLDGYGYTF
.	TRBV28	14	TRBJ2-7	TRBD1	TGTGCCAGCAGTCTCGATGGACAGGGTCAAGAGCAGTACTTC	CASSLDGQGQEQYF
.	TRBV7-8	15	TRBJ1-5	TRBD1	TGTGCCAGCAGCTTGGACAGGGGTGGCAATCAGCCCCAGCATTTT	CASSLDRGGNQPQHF
.	TRBV6-1	14	TRBJ2-3	.	TGTGCCAGCAGCACCGGGACAAGCACAGATACGCAGTATTTT	CASSTGTSTDTQYF
.	TRBV28	15	TRBJ1-5	.	TGTGCCAGCAGTTTATACGGATTGTCGGGTCAGCCCCAGCATTTT	CASSLYGLSGQPQHF
few	TRBV19	16	TRBJ2-7	TRBD1	TGTGCCAGTAGTCTCACTACGACAGGGAGCTCCTACGAGCAGTACTTC	CASSLTTTGSSYEQYF
once	TRBV28	13	TRBJ1-4	TRBD1	TGTGCCAGCGGGACAGCAACTAATGAAAAACTGTTTTTT	CASGTATNEKLFF
.	TRBV5-5	12	TRBJ1-1	TRBD1	TGTGCCAGCAGCTTCACAGGGGAAGAGGCTTTCTTT	CASSFTGEEAFF
.	TRBV2	16	TRBJ2-7	TRBD2	TGTGCCAGCAGGGGACTAGCGGGGGGCCTATCCTACGAGCAGTACTTC	CASRGLAGGLSYEQYF
.	TRBV5-1	14	TRBJ1-2	TRBD1	TGCGCCAGCAGCTTGGGGGACAGGGGGCTTGGCTACACCTTC	CASSLGDRGLGYTF
.	TRBV7-9	13	TRBJ1-5	.	TGTGCCAGCAGCTTAGTGGGGGGTCAGCCCCAGCATTTT	CASSLVGGQPQHF
.	TRBV19	15	TRBJ2-3	TRBD1	TGTGCCAGTAATGACAGGGGCGCGGATACAGATACGCAGTATTTT	CASNDRGADTDTQYF
.	TRBV6-1	14	TRBJ2-7	.	TGTGCCAGCAACAGACAGGGAGGCTCCTACGAGCAGTACTTC	CASNRQGGSYEQYF
.	TRBV5-1	14	TRBJ1-1	TRBD1	TGCGCCAGCAGCCTAAACTCAGGGGGCACTGAAGCTTTCTTT	CASSLNSGGTEAFF
.	TRBV9	15	TRBJ1-6	.	TGTGCCAGCAGCGTAGTGGAGGGTTGGAATTCACCCCTCCACTTT	CASSVVEGWNSPLHF
.	TRBV6-5	12	TRBJ2-7	.	TGTGCCAAGAGAGACGCGGCATACGAGCAGTACTTC	CAKRDAAYEQYF
few	TRBV27	15	TRBJ1-6	.	TGTGCCAGCAGTTTATCGAAGTGGGGCGGCTCACCCCTCCACTTT	CASSLSKWGGSPLHF
.	TRBV28	15	TRBJ1-2	TRBD1	TGTGCCAGCAGCCGACTCACAGGGGCCCCCTATGGCTACACCTTC	CASSRLTGAPYGYTF
once	TRBV30	16	TRBJ1-6	TRBD1	TGTGCCTGGAGTCCGCAGGGGGCAACCTATAATTCACCCCTCCACTTT	CAWSPQGATYNSPLHF
.	TRBV11-1	14	TRBJ2-5	.	TGTGCCAGCAGCTTAGAGCTGGGCCTGGAGACCCAGTACTTC	CASSLELGLETQYF
few	TRBV30	15	TRBJ1-2	TRBD1	TGTGCCTGGAGTGTACCTGGTTACAGGGGCTATGGCTACACCTTC	CAWSVPGYRGYGYTF
few	TRBV5-4	13	TRBJ1-3	.	TGTGCCAGCAATCGGGACTCTGGAAACACCATATATTTT	CASNRDSGNTIYF
few	TRBV2	12	TRBJ2-1	TRBD2	TGTGCCACCGGACTAGATTACAATGAGCAGTTCTTC	CATGLDYNEQFF
once	TRBV13	15	TRBJ1-2	.	TGTGCCAGCAGCTTAGGCCAGTCGGCGGGCTATGGCTACACCTTC	CASSLGQSAGYGYTF
.	TRBV7-9	16	TRBJ2-5	TRBD2	TGTGCCAGCAGCTTAGTAGCGGGGGGCTTCCAAGAGACCCAGTACTTC	CASSLVAGGFQETQYF
once	TRBV23-1	16	TRBJ2-7	.	TGCGCCAGCGCCCTCCGAGTCCGGGATCTCAACTACGAGCAGTACTTC	CASALRVRDLNYEQYF
.	TRBV6-5	15	TRBJ2-3	TRBD2	TGTGCCAGCAGGTCGGGACTAGTTTCGGCAGATACGCAGTATTTT	CASRSGLVSADTQYF
.	TRBV6-6	14	TRBJ1-2	TRBD1	TGTGCCAGCAGAGACAGGGGGAGAGACTATGGCTACACCTTC	CASRDRGRDYGYTF
.	TRBV19	14	TRBJ2-1	.	TGTGCCAGTAGCACGCCGGGAATAGCATTTGAGCAGTTCTTC	CASSTPGIAFEQFF
.	TRBV7-2	16	TRBJ1-6	.	TGTGCCAGCAGCCTCCGACAGGCCTCCTATAATTCACCCCTCCACTTT	CASSLRQASYNSPLHF
once	TRBV28	12	TRBJ2-7	TRBD2	TGTGCCAGCAGCCCTCGGGGGGACGAGCAGTACTTC	CASSPRGDEQYF
.	TRBV18	13	TRBJ1-1	.	TGTGCCAGCTCGTTTGACAGTGCCACTGAAGCTTTCTTT	CASSFDSATEAFF
.	TRBV28	17	TRBJ1-6	.	TGTGCCAGCAGTTTTTCCCGACAGAGCTCCTATAATTCACCCCTCCACTTT	CASSFSRQSSYNSPLHF
.	TRBV18	16	TRBJ1-1	TRBD1	TGTGCCAGCTCACCACCGGGGTATCAGGGGGCCACTGAAGCTTTCTTT	CASSPPGYQGATEAFF
.	TRBV7-3	15	TRBJ2-2	TRBD2	TGTGCCAGCAGCTTAACTCCGGGGGGAGTCGGGGAGCTGTTTTTT	CASSLTPGGVGELFF
.	TRBV6-5	16	TRBJ2-5	TRBD1	TGTGCCAGCAGTTACTCAGGGACAGGGCTCCAAGAGACCCAGTACTTC	CASSYSGTGLQETQYF
.	TRBV19	17	TRBJ1-5	TRBD1	TGTGCCAGTAGTCTCCCTCCTGGGACAGCAAGCAATCAGCCCCAGCATTTT	CASSLPPGTASNQPQHF
.	TRBV19	14	TRBJ1-6	TRBD1	TGTGCCAGTAGTATCGGAGGGGGCGGCCCACCCCTCCACTTT	CASSIGGGGPPLHF
.	TRBV19	13	TRBJ2-7	.	TGTGCCAGTAGCCAGGGATTTCCCTACGAGCAGTACTTC	CASSQGFPYEQYF
.	TRBV6-1	15	TRBJ1-1	.	TGTGCCAGCAGTGAAGGACGGGGGAAATACACTGAAGCTTTCTTT	CASSEGRGKYTEAFF
.	TRBV5-4	15	TRBJ2-7	TRBD1	TGTGCCAGCAGCGGGGGGACAGGGATCCACTACGAGCAGTACTTC	CASSGGTGIHYEQYF
.	TRBV30	11	TRBJ2-2	.	TGTGCCTGGAGTGTATTAGGGGAGCTGTTTTTT	CAWSVLGELFF
.	TRBV9	14	TRBJ2-5	.	TGTGCCAGCAGCGTTAGAGCGGGCCAAGAGACCCAGTACTTC	CASSVRAGQETQYF
.	TRBV7-2	14	TRBJ2-1	.	TGTGCCAGCAGCTCCTTTGGGACTGACAATGAGCAGTTCTTC	CASSSFGTDNEQFF
.	TRBV2	15	TRBJ1-4	.	TGTGCCAGCAGTGAAGTCTCCGGGAGAGGGGAAAAACTGTTTTTT	CASSEVSGRGEKLFF
.	TRBV10-3	15	TRBJ1-5	TRBD1	TGTGCCATCAGCGACGACAGGGACATTCGGCAGCCCCAGCATTTT	CAISDDRDIRQPQHF
.	TRBV28	11	TRBJ1-1	.	TGTGCCAGCACCTTTAACACTGAAGCTTTCTTT	CASTFNTEAFF
.	TRBV30	11	TRBJ1-2	.	TGTGCCTGGAGTTCGGGGTTTGGCTACACCTTC	CAWSSGFGYTF